At least ten counts were recorded for the clone carrying this T cell receptor beta chain. Its specificity is not known. A junction boundary mismatches the germline segment, possibly from a read error. This record comes from a study of T-cell reconstitution after alpha-beta-depleted transplantation in children. The study, taken as a whole, reports: Two months or so post-transplant, alpha-beta T cells reportedly derived from several hundred expanded graft clones. From surviving recipient T cells and thymic progenitors came the high day-60 TCRbeta diversity observed in some patients. At the one-year point after transplant, T-cell counts and TCRbeta diversity were found to come mostly from T cells that had been newly produced.

This CDR3 region has 12 residues. In germline, CDR1 is MGHRA, CDR2 YSYEKL. Unique molecular identifiers featured in how the TCRbeta library was prepared. TCRdb fed the PCR reads into MiXCR, producing one record per CDR3 protein. The data contain a few hundred thousand distinct CDR3 sequences, 10% to 15% of them singletons. This TCR was sampled from a male patient between 5 and 17 years old who had a stem cell transplant for acute myeloid leukemia, so the T cells may come from the graft donor. The chain links TRBV4-1 to TRBJ2-1; tentative D call: TRBD2 (6 bases). The sample was PBMCs, mostly from graft donor cells, taken 360 days after TCRalphabeta/CD19-depleted stem cell transplant. The CDR3 DNA is TGCGCCAGCAGCCAAGTGACGGGGGAGAAGGTCTTC. As protein: CASSQVTGEKVF.